This T cell receptor beta chain originates from a study of early T cells in non-severe SARS-CoV-2 infection. Whole-study results and caveats: VDJdb matches were skewed toward anti-spike CD8 T cell responses.

The TCR library protocol was used to attach unique molecular identifiers. These identifiers were attached to individual cDNA molecules. TCRdb processed the 5' RACE reads anew with MiXCR; each CDR3 protein has one entry. This table has 60,000 or so distinct CDR3 sequences, over 7% appearing once. CDR3 length: 15 residues. Germline CDR1 reads KGHSH; CDR2 reads LQKENI. V shed 0 bases and J shed 10 bases, with 16 bases lying between them. This clonotype was recorded at least ten times. The antigen is not known. The V gene is TRBV18, the J gene TRBJ2-1, with a possible D match to TRBD2 (5 bases). The sample consisted of whole blood. The TCR was taken from an adult who was a healthcare worker with PCR-confirmed SARS-CoV-2 infection or an uninfected control (not recorded which). The CDR3 reads CASSPPFGVDREQFF. The CDR3 coding sequence is TGTGCCAGCTCACCACCGTTCGGGGTTGACCGGGAGCAGTTCTTC.